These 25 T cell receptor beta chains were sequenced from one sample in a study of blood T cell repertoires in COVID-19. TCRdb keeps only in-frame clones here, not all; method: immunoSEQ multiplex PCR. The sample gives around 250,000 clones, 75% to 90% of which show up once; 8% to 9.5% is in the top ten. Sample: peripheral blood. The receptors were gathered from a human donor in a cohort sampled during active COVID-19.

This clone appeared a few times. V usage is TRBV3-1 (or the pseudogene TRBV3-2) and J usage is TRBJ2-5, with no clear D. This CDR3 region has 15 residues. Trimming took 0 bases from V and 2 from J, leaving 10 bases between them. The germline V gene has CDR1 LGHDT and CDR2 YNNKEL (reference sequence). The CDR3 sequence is CASSQDSALQETQYF. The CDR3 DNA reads TGTGCCAGCAGCCAAGATTCGGCACTACAAGAGACCCAGTACTTC.

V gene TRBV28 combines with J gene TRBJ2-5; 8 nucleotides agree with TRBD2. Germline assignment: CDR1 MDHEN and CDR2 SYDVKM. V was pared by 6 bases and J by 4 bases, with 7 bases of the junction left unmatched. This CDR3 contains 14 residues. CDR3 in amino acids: CASSHGTRGETQYF. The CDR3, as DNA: TGTGCCAGCAGCCACGGGACTAGAGGAGAGACCCAGTACTTC.

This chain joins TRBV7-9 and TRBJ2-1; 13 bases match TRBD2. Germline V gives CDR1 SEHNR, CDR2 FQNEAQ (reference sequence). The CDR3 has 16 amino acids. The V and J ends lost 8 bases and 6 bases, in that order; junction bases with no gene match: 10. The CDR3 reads CASSGLAGKGINEQFF. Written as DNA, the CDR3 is TGTGCCAGCTCGGGACTAGCGGGAAAGGGGATCAATGAGCAGTTCTTC.

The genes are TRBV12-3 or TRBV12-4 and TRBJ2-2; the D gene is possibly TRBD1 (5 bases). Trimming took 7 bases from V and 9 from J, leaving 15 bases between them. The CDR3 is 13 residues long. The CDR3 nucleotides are TGTGCCAGCACCCAGGGCCCGGACCGGGAGCTGTTTTTT. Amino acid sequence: CASTQGPDRELFF.

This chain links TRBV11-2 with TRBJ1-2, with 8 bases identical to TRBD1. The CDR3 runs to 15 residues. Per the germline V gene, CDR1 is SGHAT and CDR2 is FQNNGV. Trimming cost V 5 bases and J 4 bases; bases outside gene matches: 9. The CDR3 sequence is CASSASSGGSYGYTF. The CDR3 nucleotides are TGTGCCAGCAGCGCCTCATCAGGGGGCAGCTATGGCTACACCTTC. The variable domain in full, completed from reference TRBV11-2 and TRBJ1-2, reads EAGVAQSPRYKIIEKRQSVAFWCNPISGHATLYWYQQILGQGPKLLIQFQNNGVVDDSQLPKDRFSAERLKGVDSTLKIQPAKLEDSAVYLCASSASSGGSYGYTFGSGTRLTVV.

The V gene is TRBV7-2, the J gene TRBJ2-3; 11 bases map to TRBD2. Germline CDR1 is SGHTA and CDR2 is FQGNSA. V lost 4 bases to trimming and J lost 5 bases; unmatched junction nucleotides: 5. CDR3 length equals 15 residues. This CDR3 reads CASSSHGTSGDTQYF. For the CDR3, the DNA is TGTGCCAGCAGCTCCCACGGGACTAGCGGAGATACGCAGTATTTT.

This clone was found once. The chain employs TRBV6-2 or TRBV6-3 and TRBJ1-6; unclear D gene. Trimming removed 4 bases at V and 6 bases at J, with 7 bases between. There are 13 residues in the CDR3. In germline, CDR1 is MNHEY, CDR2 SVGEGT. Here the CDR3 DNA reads TGTGCCAGCAGTTCGGGGTCTAATTCACCCCTCCACTTT. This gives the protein CASSSGSNSPLHF.

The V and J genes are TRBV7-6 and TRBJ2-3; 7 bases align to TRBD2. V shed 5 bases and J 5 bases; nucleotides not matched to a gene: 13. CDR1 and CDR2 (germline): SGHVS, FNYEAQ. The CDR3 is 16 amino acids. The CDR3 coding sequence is TGTGCCAGCAGCCCAGACTTCCGGGGGGTTGGAGATACGCAGTATTTT. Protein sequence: CASSPDFRGVGDTQYF.

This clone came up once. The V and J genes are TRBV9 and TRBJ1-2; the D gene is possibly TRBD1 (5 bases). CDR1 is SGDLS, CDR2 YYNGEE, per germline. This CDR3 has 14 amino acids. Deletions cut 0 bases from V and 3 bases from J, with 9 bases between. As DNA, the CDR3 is TGTGCCAGCAGCGTAGTTCCAGGGTACTATGGCTACACCTTC. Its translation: CASSVVPGYYGYTF.

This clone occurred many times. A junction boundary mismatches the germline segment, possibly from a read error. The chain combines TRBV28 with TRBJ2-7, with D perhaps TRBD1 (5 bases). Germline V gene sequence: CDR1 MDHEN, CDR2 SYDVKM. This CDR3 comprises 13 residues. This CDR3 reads CASTLDSSYEQYF. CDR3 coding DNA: TGTGCGAGCACCCTCGACAGTTCCTACGAGCAGTACTTC. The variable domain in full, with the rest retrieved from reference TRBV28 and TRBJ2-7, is DVKVTQSSRYLVKRTGEKVFLECVQDMDHENMFWYRQDPGLGLRLIYFSYDVKMKEKGDIPEGYSVSREKKERFSLILESASTNQTSMYLCASTLDSSYEQYFGPGTRLTVT.

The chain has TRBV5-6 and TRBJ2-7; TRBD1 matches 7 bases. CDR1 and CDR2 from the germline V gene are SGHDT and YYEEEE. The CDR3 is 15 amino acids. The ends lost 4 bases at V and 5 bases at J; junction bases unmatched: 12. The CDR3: CASSHPSTGMNEQYF. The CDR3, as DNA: TGTGCCAGCAGCCACCCCTCGACAGGGATGAACGAGCAGTACTTC.

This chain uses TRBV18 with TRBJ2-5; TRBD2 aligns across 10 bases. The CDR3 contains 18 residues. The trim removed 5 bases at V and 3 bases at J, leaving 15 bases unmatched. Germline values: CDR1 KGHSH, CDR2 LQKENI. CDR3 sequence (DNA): TGTGCCAGCTCATACCCGAGGACCCCGGGACTAGCGAAAGAGACCCAGTACTTC. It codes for CASSYPRTPGLAKETQYF.

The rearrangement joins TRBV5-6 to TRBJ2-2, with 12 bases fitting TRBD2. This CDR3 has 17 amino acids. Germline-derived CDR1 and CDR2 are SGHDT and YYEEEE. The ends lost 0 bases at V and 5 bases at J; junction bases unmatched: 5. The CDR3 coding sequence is TGTGCCAGCAGCTTGGGACTAGCGGGAGTAGGAACCGGGGAGCTGTTTTTT. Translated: CASSLGLAGVGTGELFF.

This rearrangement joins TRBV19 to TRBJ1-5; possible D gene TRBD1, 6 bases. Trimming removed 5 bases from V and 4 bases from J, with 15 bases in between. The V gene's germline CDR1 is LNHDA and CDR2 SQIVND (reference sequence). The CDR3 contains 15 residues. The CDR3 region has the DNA TGTGCCAGTAGTGCGTGGGACATGAGAAATCAGCCCCAGCATTTT. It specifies CASSAWDMRNQPQHF.

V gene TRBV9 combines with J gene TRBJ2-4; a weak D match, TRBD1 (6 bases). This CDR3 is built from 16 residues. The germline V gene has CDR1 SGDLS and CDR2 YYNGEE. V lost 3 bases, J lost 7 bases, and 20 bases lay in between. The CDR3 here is CASSARDTPQGNIQYF. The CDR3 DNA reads TGTGCCAGCAGCGCAAGGGACACCCCGCAGGGGAACATTCAGTACTTC. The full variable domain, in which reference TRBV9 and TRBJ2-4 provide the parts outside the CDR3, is DSGVTQTPKHLITATGQRVTLRCSPRSGDLSVYWYQQSLDQGLQFLIQYYNGEERAKGNILERFSAQQFPDLHSELNLSSLELGDSALYFCASSARDTPQGNIQYFGAGTRLSVL.

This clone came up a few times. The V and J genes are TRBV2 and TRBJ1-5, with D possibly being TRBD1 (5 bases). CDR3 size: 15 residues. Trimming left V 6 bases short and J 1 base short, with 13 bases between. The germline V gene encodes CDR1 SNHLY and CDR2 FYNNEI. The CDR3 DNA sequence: TGTGCCAGCAGAGCACAGGTATGGAGCAATCAGCCCCAGCATTTT. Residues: CASRAQVWSNQPQHF.

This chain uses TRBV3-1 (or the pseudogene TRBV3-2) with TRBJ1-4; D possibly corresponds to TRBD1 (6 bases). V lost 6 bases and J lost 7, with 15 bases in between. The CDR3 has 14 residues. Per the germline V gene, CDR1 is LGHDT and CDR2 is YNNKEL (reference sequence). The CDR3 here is CASSPQGRAEKLFF. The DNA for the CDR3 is TGTGCCAGCAGTCCCCAGGGGAGGGCTGAAAAACTGTTTTTT.

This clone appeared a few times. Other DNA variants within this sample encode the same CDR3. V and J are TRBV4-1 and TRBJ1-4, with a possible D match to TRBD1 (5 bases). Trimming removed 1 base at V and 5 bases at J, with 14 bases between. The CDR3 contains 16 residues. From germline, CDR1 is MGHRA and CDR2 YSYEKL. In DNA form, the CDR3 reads TGCGCCAGCAGCCAAGGTGGGGCAGCCGGGAATGAAAAACTGTTTTTT. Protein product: CASSQGGAAGNEKLFF.

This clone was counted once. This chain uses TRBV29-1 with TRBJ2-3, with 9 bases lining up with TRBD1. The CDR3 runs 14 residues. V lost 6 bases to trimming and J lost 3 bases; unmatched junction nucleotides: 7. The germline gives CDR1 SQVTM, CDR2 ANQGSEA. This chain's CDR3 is CSVRRQGGTDTQYF. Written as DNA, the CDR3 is TGCAGCGTCCGTCGACAGGGGGGAACAGATACGCAGTATTTT.

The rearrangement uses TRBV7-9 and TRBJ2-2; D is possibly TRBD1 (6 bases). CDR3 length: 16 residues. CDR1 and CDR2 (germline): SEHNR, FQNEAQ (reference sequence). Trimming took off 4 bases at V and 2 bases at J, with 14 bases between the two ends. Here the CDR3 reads CASSSLQGPNTGELFF. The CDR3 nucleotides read TGTGCCAGCAGCTCTTTACAGGGTCCCAACACCGGGGAGCTGTTTTTT.

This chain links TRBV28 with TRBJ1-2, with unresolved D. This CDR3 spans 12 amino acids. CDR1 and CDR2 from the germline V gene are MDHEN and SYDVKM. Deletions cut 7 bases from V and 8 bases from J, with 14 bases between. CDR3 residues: CASMLFGGGYTF. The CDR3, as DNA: TGTGCCAGCATGTTATTTGGCGGAGGCTACACCTTC.

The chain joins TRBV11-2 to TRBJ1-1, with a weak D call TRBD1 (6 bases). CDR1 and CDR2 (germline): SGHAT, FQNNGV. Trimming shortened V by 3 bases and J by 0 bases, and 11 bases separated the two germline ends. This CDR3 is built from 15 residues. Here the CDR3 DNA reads TGTGCCAGCAGCTTTATGGGGGCCCTGAACACTGAAGCTTTCTTT. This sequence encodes CASSFMGALNTEAFF.

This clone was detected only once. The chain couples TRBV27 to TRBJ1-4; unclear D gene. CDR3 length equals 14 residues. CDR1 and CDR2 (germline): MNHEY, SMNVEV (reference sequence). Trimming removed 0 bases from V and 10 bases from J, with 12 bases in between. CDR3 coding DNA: TGTGCCAGCAGTTTATCCCTTATCCGGGGAAAACTGTTTTTT. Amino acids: CASSLSLIRGKLFF.

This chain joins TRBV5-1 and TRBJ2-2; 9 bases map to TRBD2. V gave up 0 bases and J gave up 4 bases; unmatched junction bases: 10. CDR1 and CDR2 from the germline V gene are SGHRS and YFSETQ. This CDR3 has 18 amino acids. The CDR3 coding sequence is TGCGCCAGCAGCTTGGTCTCCAAGGGACTAGCAGGCACCGGGGAGCTGTTTTTT. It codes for CASSLVSKGLAGTGELFF.

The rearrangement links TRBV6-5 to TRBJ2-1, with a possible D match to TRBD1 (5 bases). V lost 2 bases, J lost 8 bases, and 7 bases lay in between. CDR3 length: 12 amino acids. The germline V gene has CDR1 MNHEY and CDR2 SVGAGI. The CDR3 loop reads CASSYRGDEQFF. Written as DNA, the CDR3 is TGTGCCAGCAGTTACAGGGGCGATGAGCAGTTCTTC.